This TCR beta chain is drawn from a study of blood T cell repertoires in COVID-19. Whole-study context: T cells, B-cell-depleted T cells, or PBMCs provided the cDNA or gDNA that served as material.

CDR1 and CDR2 from the germline V gene are SGHRS and YFSETQ. The V gene end was trimmed by 3 bases and the J gene end by 4 bases; junction bases not matched to a gene: 2. CDR3 length equals 13 residues. The assay was immunoSEQ multiplex PCR, and TCRdb's table has in-frame clones only and misses some. The sample includes about 160,000 clones, about nine tenths of them seen just once. The gene calls are TRBV5-1 and TRBJ2-3; 7 nucleotides line up with TRBD2. Sequencing used peripheral blood. The clonotype originates from a man in his late teens or twenties with acute or convalescent COVID-19. Here the CDR3 reads CASSSSGADTQYF. CDR3 nucleotides: TGCGCCAGCAGCTCTAGCGGAGCAGATACGCAGTATTTT.